Presented here are 20 T cell receptor beta chains from one specimen sequenced in a study of T cells after yellow fever vaccination. TCRdb re-called the 5' RACE reads through MiXCR, storing one row per CDR3 protein. The data contain 9,500 to 15,000 distinct CDR3 sequences, under 6% of them seen just once; the ten biggest clones take up 0.93%. Sequences were derived from PBMCs, either bulk or a sorted T-cell subset (CD4+, CD8+, memory, or dextramer-sorted; not recorded which), sampled on the day of the yellow fever booster vaccination. These receptors were obtained from a man aged 30 to 39 who received the YFV17D yellow fever vaccine.

This clonotype was detected a few times. The V call is TRBV7-2, the J call TRBJ2-3; no reliable D call. The V and J ends lost 0 bases and 0 bases respectively, with 4 bases between them. Per the germline V gene, CDR1 is SGHTA and CDR2 is FQGNSA. The length of the CDR3 is 14 residues. Here the CDR3 reads CASSLAGSTDTQYF. CDR3 coding DNA: TGTGCCAGCAGCTTAGCGGGTAGCACAGATACGCAGTATTTT.

Judged by abundance, this clonotype is medium-sized. V is TRBV20-1 and J is TRBJ2-3; no clear D. V was cut by 5 bases and J by 4 bases, with 10 bases left in between. The CDR3 consists of 12 residues. Per the germline V gene, CDR1 is DFQATT and CDR2 is SNEGSKA (reference sequence). The CDR3 DNA reads as TGCAGTGCTTGGCCGGGCCCAGATACGCAGTATTTT. It encodes CSAWPGPDTQYF.

By share of the sample, this clonotype is medium-sized (0.01 to 0.1%). The chain is built from TRBV29-1 and TRBJ1-5; 9 nucleotides agree with TRBD1. The J segment lost 4 bases and the V segment lost 4 bases, leaving 2 bases of the junction unmatched. There are 13 residues in the CDR3. Germline loops: CDR1 SQVTM, CDR2 ANQGSEA. Here the CDR3 reads CSVGQGGNQPQHF. CDR3 DNA sequence: TGCAGCGTTGGACAGGGGGGGAATCAGCCCCAGCATTTT.

There are many counts of this clonotype. J is TRBJ1-5 and V is TRBV19; unclear D gene. Germline values: CDR1 LNHDA, CDR2 SQIVND (reference sequence). The CDR3 is 14 residues long. V lost 6 bases to trimming and J lost 4 bases, with 13 bases between them. In DNA form, the CDR3 reads TGTGCCAGTAGCCTGGGAAGGGCGAATCAGCCCCAGCATTTT. Its translation: CASSLGRANQPQHF.

By sample fraction, this clonotype is medium-sized. The gene calls are TRBV5-4 and TRBJ2-1; 8 nucleotides agree with TRBD2. This CDR3 is 15 amino acids long. J lost 4 bases, V lost 2 bases, and 5 bases had no gene match. Germline CDR1 SGHNT, CDR2 YYREEE (reference sequence). The CDR3 is CASSLREGAYNEQFF. The CDR3 bases are TGTGCCAGCAGCTTACGGGAGGGAGCGTACAATGAGCAGTTCTTC.

This clonotype has at least ten counts. CDR3 in DNA: TGCGCCAGCTCGAGGGGCACCTCGGAGACCCAGTACTTC. Protein sequence: CASSRGTSETQYF. The chain uses TRBV10-2 and TRBJ2-5, with D possibly being TRBD1 or TRBD2 (5 bases each). Germline CDR1 WSHSY, CDR2 SAAADI. This CDR3 has 13 amino acids. V gave up 8 bases and J gave up 5 bases, with 15 bases separating them.

This clonotype is medium-sized (0.01 to 0.1%) within its sample. The V gene is TRBV5-1, the J gene TRBJ2-7, with D perhaps TRBD1 (5 bases). Germline lookup yields CDR1 SGHRS and CDR2 YFSETQ. The CDR3 sequence is 14 residues long. V dropped 0 bases and J dropped 2 bases, with 9 bases sitting between them. CDR3 sequence reads: CASSLEAGTYEQYF. The CDR3 coding sequence is TGCGCCAGCAGCTTGGAGGCAGGGACCTACGAGCAGTACTTC.

The genes are TRBV11-2 and TRBJ2-7; D uncertain. The V gene's germline CDR1 is SGHAT and CDR2 FQNNGV. The CDR3 spans 13 residues. The ends were cut back, 0 bases at V and 7 bases at J, with 10 bases in the middle. The CDR3 DNA is TGTGCCAGCAGCTTAGAACCGGCACCAGAGCAGTACTTC. It is translated as CASSLEPAPEQYF.

This clonotype was counted many times. V usage is TRBV24-1 and J usage is TRBJ2-7, with unresolved D. V was trimmed by 8 bases and J by 5 bases, leaving 12 bases between them. CDR1 and CDR2 from the germline V gene are KGHDR and SFDVKD. The CDR3 extends over 12 amino acids. DNA for the CDR3: TGTGCCACCACCCGTATCCGCGACGAGCAGTACTTC. Translation: CATTRIRDEQYF.

In its sample, this clonotype ranks as medium-sized. This chain connects TRBV5-1 to TRBJ2-2, with TRBD1 identical over 10 bases. The ends lost 4 bases at V and 3 bases at J; junction bases unmatched: 0. This CDR3 region has 14 residues. Per the germline V gene, CDR1 is SGHRS and CDR2 is YFSETQ. CDR3 nucleotide sequence: TGCGCCAGCAGCGGGACAGGGGACACCGGGGAGCTGTTTTTT. Its protein is CASSGTGDTGELFF.

This clonotype ranks as medium-sized. The V gene is TRBV6-2 or TRBV6-3, the J gene TRBJ2-1, with D perhaps matching TRBD1 (6 bases). CDR3 length equals 13 residues. The germline V gene has CDR1 MNHEY and CDR2 SVGEGT. Trimming pared 6 bases from V and 4 bases from J, leaving 10 bases between. The CDR3 loop is CASRRDTYNEQFF. The CDR3 DNA is TGTGCCAGCAGACGGGACACTTACAATGAGCAGTTCTTC.

This clonotype was seen at least ten times. The chain joins TRBV6-1 to TRBJ1-2; 7 nucleotides align to TRBD1. CDR1 MNHNS and CDR2 SASEGT come from the germline V gene. The CDR3 is 15 amino acids. With V trimmed by 4 bases and J by 0 bases, 5 bases remained unmatched. The CDR3 is CASSGATGTNYGYTF. In DNA form, the CDR3 reads TGTGCCAGCAGTGGGGCGACAGGGACTAACTATGGCTACACCTTC.

At least ten counts were recorded for this clonotype. The rearrangement uses TRBV11-2 and TRBJ2-1; 12 positions agree with TRBD2. Germline V CDR1 and CDR2: SGHAT, FQNNGV. The V gene end was trimmed by 2 bases and the J gene end by 7 bases; junction bases not matched to a gene: 9. The CDR3 totals 17 residues. The CDR3 loop is CASSLRLAGGPVNEQFF. The CDR3 DNA sequence: TGTGCCAGCAGCTTACGGCTAGCGGGAGGGCCGGTAAATGAGCAGTTCTTC.

This clonotype was seen repeatedly, ten times or more. This chain connects TRBV6-6 to TRBJ2-2, with D possibly matching TRBD1 (5 bases). Trimming left V 5 bases short and J 4 bases short, with 8 bases between. CDR3 size: 13 residues. Germline-derived CDR1 and CDR2 are MNHNY and SVGAGI (reference sequence). The CDR3 DNA is TGTGCCAGCAGTACAGGTCGCACCGGGGAGCTGTTTTTT. It codes for CASSTGRTGELFF.

There are many counts of this clonotype. The chain links TRBV7-2 to TRBJ2-7; D may be TRBD2 (5 bases). The CDR3 has 15 residues. CDR1 is SGHTA, CDR2 FQGNSA, per germline. V lost 4 bases, J lost 0 bases, and 13 bases lay in between. The CDR3 spells CASSWGARSSYEQYF. CDR3 DNA sequence: TGTGCCAGCAGCTGGGGAGCGAGGAGCTCCTACGAGCAGTACTTC. Full variable domain (rest looked up from reference TRBV7-2 and TRBJ2-7): GAGVSQSPSNKVTEKGKDVELRCDPISGHTALYWYRQSLGQGLEFLIYFQGNSAPDKSGLPSDRFSAERTGGSVSTLTIQRTQQEDSAVYLCASSWGARSSYEQYFGPGTRLTVT.

By frequency in the sample, this clonotype is medium-sized (0.01 to 0.1%). V usage is TRBV20-1 and J usage is TRBJ2-3; 7 positions agree with TRBD2. The ends lost 1 base at V and 5 bases at J; junction bases unmatched: 9. The germline V gene has CDR1 DFQATT and CDR2 SNEGSKA (reference sequence). The CDR3 is 15 amino acids. The CDR3 is CSARVPAGIIDTQYF. Here the CDR3 DNA reads TGCAGTGCTAGAGTACCAGCGGGAATTATAGATACGCAGTATTTT.

The chain recombines TRBV7-8 with TRBJ2-7; perhaps TRBD2 as D (5 bases). V gave up 10 bases and J gave up 3 bases, with 19 bases separating them. This CDR3 has 14 amino acids. Germline CDR1 SGHVS, CDR2 FQNEAQ. CDR3 amino acids: CAMRPGLLFYEQYF. CDR3 sequence (DNA): TGTGCCATGAGACCCGGACTCCTCTTCTACGAGCAGTACTTC.

There are many counts of this clonotype. The chain has TRBV2 and TRBJ1-5; D might be TRBD1 (6 bases). The CDR3 contains 14 residues. Germline values: CDR1 SNHLY, CDR2 FYNNEI. With 6 bases removed from V and 5 bases from J, the gap between germline ends came to 14 bases. The CDR3, as DNA: TGTGCCAGCAGCCTTGGACAGAGTTATCAGCCCCAGCATTTT. Amino acids: CASSLGQSYQPQHF.

This clonotype is labeled medium-sized. The J gene is TRBJ2-2, the V gene TRBV12-3 or TRBV12-4, with 7 bases identical to TRBD2. The trim removed 8 bases at V and 7 bases at J, leaving 7 bases unmatched. The CDR3 extends over 13 amino acids. The CDR3 nucleotides are TGTGCCAGCGTGCGGGAGTCGGTCGGGGAGCTGTTTTTT. Its protein product is CASVRESVGELFF.

This clonotype was observed at least ten times. The chain links TRBV12-3 or TRBV12-4 to TRBJ1-2, with no clear D. The CDR3 spans 14 residues. V lost 1 base to trimming and J lost 0 bases, with 6 bases between them. The CDR3 nucleotides are TGTGCCAGCAGTTTAGTCGGACCTAACTATGGCTACACCTTC. Translated: CASSLVGPNYGYTF.